A selection of T cell receptor beta chains follows, all from one sample in a study of OX40 agonist ivuxolimab in advanced cancers. Sequenced by immunoSEQ multiplex PCR; TCRdb stores in-frame clones only, minus some. The sample carries fewer than 70,000 clones, roughly 87% recorded once. Sequenced material: CD4+ or CD8+ T cells sorted from blood, taken in a trial of the OX40 agonist ivuxolimab. The receptors derive from an adult with an advanced solid tumor such as melanoma, head and neck, liver or kidney cancer. Both conserved end residues are part of each CDR3. D genes are given only for firm matches. The size of a clone is reported for some rows only, either as once, few or many, or as a class for expanded clones.

TRBJ2-2 - TRBV7-6 once TGTGCCAGCAGCTCCAGCCTGGACCCCACCGGGGAGCTGTTTTTT CASSSSLDPTGELFF
TRBJ1-5 - TRBV7-2 - TGTGCCAGCAGCTTAGTCCCATCCTATCAGCCCCAGCATTTT CASSLVPSYQPQHF
TRBJ2-7 - TRBV6-6 - TGTGCCAGCAGCCGAAGACAGGAGGGGATCGAGCAGTACTTC CASSRRQEGIEQYF
TRBJ2-7 - TRBV15 medium-sized TGTGCCACCAGCAGAGGACTAGAAATCCCCGAGCAGTACTTC CATSRGLEIPEQYF
TRBJ2-1 TRBD2 TRBV29-1 - TGCAGCGTCCCCCCGGGGGGGAACTCCTACAATGAGCAGTTCTTC CSVPPGGNSYNEQFF
TRBJ2-2 - TRBV19 - TGTGCCAGTAGTATCGCAGGGGTGTCCGGGGAGCTGTTTTTT CASSIAGVSGELFF
TRBJ2-2 - TRBV5-1 - TGCGCCAGCAGCTTGGTATCCAGCCGAAGGACCGGGGAGCTGTTTTTT CASSLVSSRRTGELFF
TRBJ2-5 TRBD2 TRBV4-2 - TGTGCCAGCAGCCTAACTAGCGGAGACCAAGAGACCCAGTACTTC CASSLTSGDQETQYF
TRBJ2-1 TRBD2 TRBV30 - TGTGCCTGGAGTCCTGGGACTAGCGGGGACAGATCCTACAATGAGCAGTTCTTC CAWSPGTSGDRSYNEQFF
TRBJ1-6 - TRBV5-4 - TGTGCCAGCAGCTTGGAAGGACCGGGACGGACCCTCCACTTT CASSLEGPGRTLHF
TRBJ1-2 - TRBV5-8 - TGTGCCAGCAGCCCATACAGGGCAGACTATGGCTACACCTTC CASSPYRADYGYTF
TRBJ2-7 TRBD2 TRBV2 - TGTGCCAGCGGAGGACTAGCGAGCTCCTACGAGCAGTACTTC CASGGLASSYEQYF
TRBJ1-1 - TRBV6-6 - TGTGCCAGCAGTTACTCCGTCCACGGGACTGAAGCTTTCTTT CASSYSVHGTEAFF
TRBJ1-5 - TRBV15 - TGTGCCACCAGCAGAGGGGGGGGGAGCAATCAGCCCCAGCATTTT CATSRGGGSNQPQHF
TRBJ1-2 - TRBV28 - TGTGCCAGCAGACACCCCGTGGGGCAGCACTATGGCTACACCTTC CASRHPVGQHYGYTF
TRBJ2-3 TRBD2 TRBV5-1 - TGCGCCAGCAGCTGGAATAGCGGGAGGGGGGATACGCAGTATTTT CASSWNSGRGDTQYF
TRBJ2-2 - TRBV29-1 - TGCAGCACTCCAGGGGGAGGGGCCGGGGAGCTGTTTTTT CSTPGGGAGELFF
TRBJ2-7 - TRBV27 - TGTGCCAGCAGTTACCGCCAGGGTGGGCTCGAGCAGTACTTC CASSYRQGGLEQYF
TRBJ2-5 - TRBV28 few TGTGCCAGCAGTTTAAGGGGGGGACAGCAAGAGACCCAGTACTTC CASSLRGGQQETQYF
TRBJ2-7 - TRBV7-8 - TGTGCCAGCAGCCCAAACGACCGGGACTCGTCCTACGAGCAGTACTTC CASSPNDRDSSYEQYF
TRBJ2-5 - TRBV29-1 - TGCAGCGTCCCACCGGTAGGCGAGACCCAGTACTTC CSVPPVGETQYF
TRBJ2-3 TRBD2 TRBV19 - TGTGCCAGTAGTACACTAGCGGGAGAGTCCACAGATACGCAGTATTTT CASSTLAGESTDTQYF
TRBJ2-5 TRBD1 TRBV7-3 - TGTGCCAGCAGCCGTGACAGGGGCCCGACACAGACCCAGTACTTC CASSRDRGPTQTQYF
TRBJ1-1 - TRBV5-8 few TGTGCCAGCAGCTTTCCACCCTCGGCAGGGGTCCGCTCGGGACGGACTTTCTTT CASSFPPSAGVRSGRTFF
TRBJ2-7 TRBD2 TRBV7-9 - TGTGCCAGCAGCCGCAGCGGGATGAGTTTATCGGGGCAGTACTTC CASSRSGMSLSGQYF
TRBJ2-7 - TRBV28 many TGTGCCAGCAGCTCACAGGGAAATCTCTTATCCTCCTACGAGCAGTACTTC CASSSQGNLLSSYEQYF
TRBJ1-5 - TRBV28 - TGTGCCAGCAGTTTCTGGACGGGGAGTTATCAGCCCCAGCATTTT CASSFWTGSYQPQHF
TRBJ1-2 - TRBV6-1 - TGTGCCAGCAGGGAAGGGGCAGGCTATGGCTACACCTTC CASREGAGYGYTF
TRBJ2-5 - TRBV21-1 - TGTGCCAGCAGCAAAGAGGCTAGCGGGGCCCGGGAGACCCAGTACTTC CASSKEASGARETQYF
TRBJ2-5 - TRBV18 - TGTGCCAGCACCCGAGGGGTCCAAGAGACCCAGTACTTC CASTRGVQETQYF
TRBJ2-7 TRBD1 TRBV18 - TGTGCCAGCTCACCATCCACAGGGGGCATCTCCTACGAGCAGTACTTC CASSPSTGGISYEQYF
TRBJ2-7 TRBD2 TRBV30 once TGTGCCTGGAGTGTTGGGGCGGGAGACCCCCACGAGCAGTACTTC CAWSVGAGDPHEQYF
TRBJ2-7 TRBD1 TRBV4-1 - TGCGCCAGCAGCCCCCGACAGGGCGACTACTCGGACTACGAGCAGTACTTC CASSPRQGDYSDYEQYF
TRBJ1-2 TRBD1 TRBV9 - TGTGCCAGCAGCGTAGGGACAGGTTACTATGGCTACACCTTC CASSVGTGYYGYTF
TRBJ2-2 - TRBV5-1 - TGCGCCAGCAGCTTGCCCGCGGCCGCACCCACCGGGGAGCTGTTTTTT CASSLPAAAPTGELFF
TRBJ1-5 - TRBV19 - TGTGCCAGTAGTATACAGGGCCGCACCCAGCCCCAGCATTTT CASSIQGRTQPQHF
TRBJ2-7 TRBD2 TRBV4-1 - TGCGCCAGCAGCCAGAGACTAGCGTTTTACGAGCAGTACTTC CASSQRLAFYEQYF
TRBJ2-7 - TRBV6-5 - TGTGCCAGCAGCAGAGACGGGGAGCAGTACTTC CASSRDGEQYF
TRBJ1-3 - TRBV7-9 - TGTGCCAGCAGCCGGACCTTCTCTGGAAACACCATATATTTT CASSRTFSGNTIYF
TRBJ1-4 - TRBV6-5 - TGTGCCAGCAGTTTGCAGTCCCTACCCACTGAAAAACTGTTTTTT CASSLQSLPTEKLFF
TRBJ2-7 TRBD1 TRBV5-1 - TGCGCCAGCAGCCGCCCGGGACAGGGGTCCTACGAGCAGTACTTC CASSRPGQGSYEQYF
TRBJ1-3 TRBD1 TRBV6-1 - TGTGCCAGCAGTGAAGGCTGGACAGGGAGGGGAAACACCATATATTTT CASSEGWTGRGNTIYF
TRBJ2-7 - TRBV29-1 - TGCAGCGTTGCACAGGCCTACGAGCAGTACTTC CSVAQAYEQYF